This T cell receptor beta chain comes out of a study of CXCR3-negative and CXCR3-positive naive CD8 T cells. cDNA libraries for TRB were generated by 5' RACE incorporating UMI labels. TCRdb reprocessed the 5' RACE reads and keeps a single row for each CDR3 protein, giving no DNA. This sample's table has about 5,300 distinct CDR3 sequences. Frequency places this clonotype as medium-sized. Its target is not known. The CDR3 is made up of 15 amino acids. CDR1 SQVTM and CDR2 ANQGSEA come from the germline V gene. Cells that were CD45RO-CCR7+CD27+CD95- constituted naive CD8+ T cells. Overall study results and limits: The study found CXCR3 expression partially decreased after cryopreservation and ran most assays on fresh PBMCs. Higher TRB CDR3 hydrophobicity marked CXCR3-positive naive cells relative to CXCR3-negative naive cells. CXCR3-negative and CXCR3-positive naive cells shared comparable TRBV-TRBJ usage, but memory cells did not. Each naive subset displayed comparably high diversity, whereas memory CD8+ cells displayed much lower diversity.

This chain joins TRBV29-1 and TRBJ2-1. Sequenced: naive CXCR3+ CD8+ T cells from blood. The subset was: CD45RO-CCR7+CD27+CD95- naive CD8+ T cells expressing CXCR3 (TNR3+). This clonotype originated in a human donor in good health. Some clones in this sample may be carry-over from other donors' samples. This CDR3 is CSVEDGATVYNEQFF.